Each of the 14 T cell receptor beta chains below was sequenced from the same sample in a study of T cell responses to AZD1222 COVID-19 vaccine. Data came from immunoSEQ multiplex PCR; TCRdb stores just in-frame clones and leaves some out. This sample yields more than 110,000 clones, of which about 94% are seen a single time; about 3.7% belongs to the top ten. The source material was peripheral blood, sampled on day 0 of AZD1222 vaccination. Receptors were obtained from an adult in good health.

This clone was detected once. The chain carries TRBV27 and TRBJ2-5, with D tentatively TRBD1 or TRBD2 (5 bases each). CDR1 is MNHEY, CDR2 SMNVEV, per germline (reference sequence). The CDR3 length is 16 residues. Trimming took 3 bases from V and 1 from J, leaving 15 bases between them. This chain's CDR3 is CASSLGPGVIQETQYF. The CDR3 bases are TGTGCCAGCAGTTTGGGACCTGGAGTAATCCAAGAGACCCAGTACTTC.

This chain joins TRBV19 and TRBJ1-2; perhaps TRBD1 as D (5 bases). This CDR3 is built from 14 residues. V lost 5 bases to trimming and J lost 5 bases, with 15 bases between them. Germline values: CDR1 LNHDA, CDR2 SQIVND (reference sequence). In DNA form, the CDR3 reads TGTGCCAGTAGTGGGACCGCTCCCCTTTATGGCTACACCTTC. It specifies CASSGTAPLYGYTF.

The chain employs TRBV19 and TRBJ1-4, with D unresolved. V was cut by 7 bases and J by 6 bases, with 15 bases left in between. The CDR3 runs 14 residues. The germline V gene has CDR1 LNHDA and CDR2 SQIVND (reference sequence). The CDR3 here is CASKEAGWDEKLFF. CDR3 in DNA: TGTGCCAGTAAGGAGGCAGGTTGGGATGAAAAACTGTTTTTT.

The gene calls are TRBV5-4 and TRBJ2-7, with a weak D call TRBD1 (5 bases). This CDR3 region has 14 residues. Per germline, CDR1 SGHNT and CDR2 YYREEE (reference sequence). Trimming removed 1 base from V and 5 bases from J, with 13 bases in between. CDR3 residues: CASSLKQGRDEQYF. As DNA, the CDR3 is TGTGCCAGCAGCTTGAAGCAGGGTAGAGACGAGCAGTACTTC.

The chain joins TRBV30 to TRBJ1-1; no firm D call. CDR1 is GTSNPN, CDR2 SVGIG, per germline (reference sequence). The CDR3 runs to 11 residues. The V gene lost 4 bases and the J gene lost 3 bases, with 6 bases spanning the gap. The CDR3 sequence: CAWNRDTEAFF. The CDR3 nucleotides are TGTGCCTGGAACAGAGACACTGAAGCTTTCTTT.

The chain links TRBV2 to TRBJ2-3; 8 bases match TRBD1. V lost 2 bases, J lost 1 base, and 2 bases stayed unmatched. The length of the CDR3 is 15 residues. Germline CDR1 reads SNHLY; CDR2 reads FYNNEI. The chain's CDR3 is CASSERTGRTDTQYF. The DNA for the CDR3 is TGTGCCAGCAGTGAACGGACAGGGCGCACAGATACGCAGTATTTT.

The gene calls are TRBV5-1 and TRBJ2-1, with TRBD2 identical over 7 bases. This CDR3 has 15 residues. Germline CDR1 SGHRS, CDR2 YFSETQ. The ends lost 4 bases at V and 2 bases at J; junction bases unmatched: 6. The CDR3 DNA follows: TGCGCCAGCAGCCCGGGACTACCCACCTACAATGAGCAGTTCTTC. Its translation is CASSPGLPTYNEQFF.

The chain combines TRBV6-5 with TRBJ1-4; 7 nucleotides match TRBD1. Germline CDR1 and CDR2: MNHEY and SVGAGI. The V segment lost 6 bases and the J segment 4 bases; nucleotides outside the gene matches: 8. The CDR3 runs 15 residues. In DNA, the CDR3 is TGTGCCAGCAGATCCCGACAGGGCCGTAATGAAAAACTGTTTTTT. Its protein is CASRSRQGRNEKLFF.

This clone was counted between two and nine times. V usage is TRBV14 and J usage is TRBJ2-3; 7 nucleotides line up with TRBD2. The germline V gene has CDR1 SGHDN and CDR2 FVKESK. The CDR3 runs to 15 residues. J lost 2 bases, V lost 1 base, and 3 bases had no gene match. CDR3 sequence: CASSQGLAATDTQYF. DNA for the CDR3: TGTGCCAGCAGCCAAGGTCTAGCGGCCACAGATACGCAGTATTTT.

This clone was found a few times. The J gene is TRBJ2-7, the V gene TRBV20-1; D not resolved. Germline CDR1 is DFQATT and CDR2 is SNEGSKA (reference sequence). V was shortened by 3 bases and J by 4 bases, with 7 bases between the two germline ends. The CDR3 is 11 residues long. CDR3 sequence (DNA): TGCAGTGCTAGTATCGTATACGAGCAGTACTTC. It is translated as CSASIVYEQYF.

CDR3 loop: CASSWTASSYEQYF. DNA of the CDR3: TGCGCCAGCAGCTGGACTGCTAGCTCCTACGAGCAGTACTTC. This chain connects TRBV5-1 to TRBJ2-7, with a weak D call TRBD2 (5 bases). The germline V gene has CDR1 SGHRS and CDR2 YFSETQ. V was trimmed by 3 bases and J by 0 bases, leaving 10 bases between them. This CDR3 comprises 14 residues.

The chain carries TRBV5-1 and TRBJ2-7; D may correspond to TRBD1 or TRBD2 (5 bases each). This CDR3 spans 13 amino acids. Germline assignment: CDR1 SGHRS and CDR2 YFSETQ. V was trimmed by 7 bases and J by 0 bases, leaving 11 bases between them. The DNA of the CDR3 is TGCGCCAGCCGGGACGCGAACTCCTACGAGCAGTACTTC. Protein: CASRDANSYEQYF.

The rearrangement joins TRBV19 to TRBJ2-5; the D gene is possibly TRBD2 (5 bases). CDR3 length: 15 amino acids. Per the germline V gene, CDR1 is LNHDA and CDR2 is SQIVND (reference sequence). Deletions cut 9 bases from V and 5 bases from J, with 22 bases between. CDR3 amino acids: CASSGRVGGPETQYF. The DNA of the CDR3 is TGTGCCAGCTCCGGTAGGGTAGGAGGACCGGAGACCCAGTACTTC.

CDR3 sequence reads: CASSRTGVPYNEQFF. The CDR3 bases are TGTGCCAGCAGTCGGACGGGAGTCCCCTACAATGAGCAGTTCTTC. V gene TRBV27 combines with J gene TRBJ2-1; a possible D gene is TRBD2 (6 bases). The V gene lost 5 bases and the J gene lost 2 bases, with 13 bases spanning the gap. Germline-derived CDR1 and CDR2 are MNHEY and SMNVEV (reference sequence). The CDR3 length is 15 residues.